The rows below give T cell receptor beta chains drawn from one sample of a study of blood T cell repertoires in COVID-19. The assay was immunoSEQ multiplex PCR, and TCRdb's table has in-frame clones only and misses some. This sample has about 26,000 clones, with 82% found just once. The sequenced material came from peripheral blood. All receptors come from a human donor in a cohort sampled during active COVID-19. CDR3s include the opening cysteine and the closing phenylalanine or tryptophan. D genes are given only for firm matches. Size is stated for part of the rows, as once, few or many counts, or as a class when the clone is expanded.

J gene	V gene	D gene	clone size	CDR3 protein	CDR3 DNA
TRBJ1-2	TRBV12-3/TRBV12-4	.	.	CASSHDRSYGYTF	TGTGCCAGCAGTCATGACAGGAGTTATGGCTACACCTTC
TRBJ1-1	TRBV29-1	.	.	CSVEDRGPEAFF	TGCAGCGTTGAAGACAGGGGCCCTGAAGCTTTCTTT
TRBJ2-6	TRBV18	.	.	CASSPLQARRGGDSGANVLTF	TGTGCCAGCTCACCACTGCAAGCCCGCAGGGGAGGGGACTCTGGGGCCAACGTCCTGACTTTC
TRBJ1-2	TRBV12-5	TRBD1	once	CASGLSRDRLRGYTF	TGTGCTAGTGGTTTGTCCCGGGACAGGCTGAGAGGCTACACCTTC
TRBJ2-5	TRBV7-2	TRBD2	.	CASSSGGLAGGSGTQYF	TGTGCCAGCAGCTCCGGGGGACTAGCGGGAGGGTCCGGGACCCAGTACTTC
TRBJ1-1	TRBV30	TRBD1	.	CAWSEGDRRFTEAFF	TGTGCCTGGAGTGAGGGGGACAGAAGGTTCACTGAAGCTTTCTTT
TRBJ2-3	TRBV7-2	TRBD1	.	CASSPDRGPTDTQYF	TGTGCCAGCAGTCCGGACAGGGGGCCCACAGATACGCAGTATTTT
TRBJ1-5	TRBV11-2	.	medium-sized	CASSLDRDQPQHF	TGTGCCAGCAGCTTAGATCGGGATCAGCCCCAGCATTTT
TRBJ1-1	TRBV2	TRBD1	few	CASRGDRGGFF	TGTGCCAGCAGAGGAGACAGGGGGGGTTTCTTT
TRBJ1-1	TRBV18	TRBD1	.	CASSPPGTGISATEAFF	TGTGCCAGCTCACCACCCGGGACAGGGATATCGGCCACTGAAGCTTTCTTT
TRBJ2-7	TRBV10-1	TRBD2	.	CASSPTSGPLGEQYF	TGCGCCAGCAGTCCCACTAGCGGTCCATTGGGCGAGCAGTACTTC
TRBJ1-2	TRBV6-6	.	.	CASYQGNYGYTF	TGTGCCAGCTACCAGGGGAACTATGGCTACACCTTC
TRBJ2-1	TRBV5-1	TRBD2	.	CASSLVTSGYNEQFF	TGCGCCAGCAGCTTGGTGACTAGCGGTTACAATGAGCAGTTCTTC
TRBJ2-5	TRBV18	TRBD1	.	CASSPPLTGARETQYF	TGTGCCAGCTCACCCCCGTTAACAGGGGCTCGAGAGACCCAGTACTTC
TRBJ1-2	TRBV19	.	.	CASSMKSARNYGYTF	TGTGCCAGTAGTATGAAGTCCGCGAGAAACTATGGCTACACCTTC
TRBJ1-5	TRBV7-2	.	.	CASSLASGAVNQPQHF	TGTGCCAGCAGCTTAGCTTCAGGGGCGGTCAATCAGCCCCAGCATTTT
TRBJ1-2	TRBV7-8	.	.	CASSPPDIIYGYTF	TGTGCCAGCAGCCCACCGGACATCATCTATGGCTACACCTTC
TRBJ1-5	TRBV30	TRBD1	few	CAWSVDRGQPQHF	TGTGCCTGGAGCGTGGACAGGGGACAGCCCCAGCATTTT
TRBJ2-6	TRBV3-1/TRBV3-2	TRBD1	.	CASSTTGAGANVLTF	TGTGCCAGCAGCACTACAGGGGCTGGGGCCAACGTCCTGACTTTC
TRBJ1-4	TRBV11-2	TRBD1	.	CASSSQAGGAVSTNEKLFF	TGTGCCAGCAGCTCCCAGGCAGGGGGCGCGGTAAGTACTAATGAAAAACTGTTTTTT
TRBJ2-7	TRBV3-1/TRBV3-2	.	.	CASSQKGGWGYEQYF	TGTGCCAGCAGCCAGAAAGGAGGGTGGGGGTACGAGCAGTACTTC
TRBJ1-4	TRBV7-9	TRBD1	.	CASSEGTGGKEKLFF	TGTGCCAGCAGCGAAGGGACAGGGGGGAAGGAAAAACTGTTTTTT